This TCR beta chain was sequenced during a study of blood T cell repertoires in COVID-19. Method: immunoSEQ multiplex PCR; TCRdb's copy keeps in-frame clones and lacks some. The sample has tens of thousands of clones, approximately 90% seen once. V dropped 6 bases and J dropped 1; count of bases not matched to a gene: 6. This CDR3 has 16 amino acids. CDR1 is LNHDA and CDR2 is SQIVND in the germline V gene (reference sequence). The receptor was derived from a woman older than 75 with COVID-19, enrolled during active disease. The chain is built from TRBV19 and TRBJ2-6, with 7 bases lining up with TRBD1. Sequenced input: peripheral blood. The DNA for the CDR3 is TGTGCCAGTAGGAACAGGGGCAGGTCTGGGGCCAACGTCCTGACTTTC. This gives the protein CASRNRGRSGANVLTF.